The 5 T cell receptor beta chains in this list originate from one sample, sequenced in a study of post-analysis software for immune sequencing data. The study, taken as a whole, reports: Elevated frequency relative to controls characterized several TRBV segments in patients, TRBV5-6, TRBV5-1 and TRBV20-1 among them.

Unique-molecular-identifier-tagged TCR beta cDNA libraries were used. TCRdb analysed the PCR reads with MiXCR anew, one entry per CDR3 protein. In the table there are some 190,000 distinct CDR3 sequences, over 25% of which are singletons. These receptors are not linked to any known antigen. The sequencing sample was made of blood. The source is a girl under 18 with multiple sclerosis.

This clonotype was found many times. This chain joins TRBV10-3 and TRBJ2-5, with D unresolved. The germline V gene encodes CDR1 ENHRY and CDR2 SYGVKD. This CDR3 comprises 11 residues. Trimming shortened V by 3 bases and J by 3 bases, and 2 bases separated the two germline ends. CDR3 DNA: TGTGCCATCAGTGAAGAAGAGACCCAGTACTTC. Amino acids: CAISEEETQYF.

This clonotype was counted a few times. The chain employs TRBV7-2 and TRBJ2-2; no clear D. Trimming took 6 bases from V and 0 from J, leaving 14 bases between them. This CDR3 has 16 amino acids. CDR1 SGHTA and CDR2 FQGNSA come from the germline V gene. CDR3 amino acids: CASSRSARSNTGELFF. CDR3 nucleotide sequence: TGTGCCAGCAGTCGTTCGGCGCGTTCGAACACCGGGGAGCTGTTTTTT.

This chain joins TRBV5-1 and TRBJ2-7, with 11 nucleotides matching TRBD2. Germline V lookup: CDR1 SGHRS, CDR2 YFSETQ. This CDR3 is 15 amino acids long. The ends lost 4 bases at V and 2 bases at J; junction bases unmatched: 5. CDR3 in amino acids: CASSPRTSGPYEQYF. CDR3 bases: TGCGCCAGCAGCCCCAGGACTAGCGGGCCCTACGAGCAGTACTTC.

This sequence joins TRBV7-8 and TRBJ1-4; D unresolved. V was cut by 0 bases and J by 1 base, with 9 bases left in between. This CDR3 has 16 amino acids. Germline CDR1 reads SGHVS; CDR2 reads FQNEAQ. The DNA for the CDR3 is TGTGCCAGCAGCTTAGCTAGTTGGCAAACTAATGAAAAACTGTTTTTT. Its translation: CASSLASWQTNEKLFF.

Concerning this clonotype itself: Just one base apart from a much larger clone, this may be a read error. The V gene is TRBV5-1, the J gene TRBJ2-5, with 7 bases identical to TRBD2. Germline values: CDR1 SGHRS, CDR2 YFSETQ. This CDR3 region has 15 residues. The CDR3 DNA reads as TGCGCCAGCAGCTTGGCCGACTCGGCGGGGGAGACCCGGTACTTC. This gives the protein CASSLADSAGETRYF. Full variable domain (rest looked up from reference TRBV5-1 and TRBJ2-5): KAGVTQTPRYLIKTRGQQVTLSCSPISGHRSVSWYQQTPGQGLQFLFEYFSETQRNKGNFPGRFSGRQFSNSRSEMNVSTLELGDSALYLCASSLADSAGETRYFGPGTRLLVL.